This TCR beta chain appears in the sequencing data of a study of CD8+CD57+ T cells in acquired aplastic anemia. Study-wide points: Patients and controls turned out to have approximately 29 CD8+ CDR3 sequences in common.

Genomic DNA templated the TCR beta VDJ and CDR3 profiling. In TCRdb, the reads were re-called with MiXCR into one record per CDR3 protein. The sample carries some 220,000 distinct CDR3 sequences, 30% to 40% recorded once. Concerning this clonotype itself: Its specificity is not known.

This CDR3 has 14 residues. V dropped 5 bases and J dropped 5; count of bases not matched to a gene: 5. In germline, CDR1 is LNHDA, CDR2 SQIVND (reference sequence). Sequences were obtained from sorted CD4+, CD8+, or CD8+CD57+ T cells (not recorded which) from PBMCs. The source of this sequence is a human donor in good health, serving as a control. The chain carries TRBV19 and TRBJ2-7; TRBD2 agrees at 11 bases. CDR3 sequence reads: CASSALAGGNEQYF. For the CDR3, the DNA is TGTGCCAGTAGTGCGCTAGCGGGGGGAAACGAGCAGTACTTC.